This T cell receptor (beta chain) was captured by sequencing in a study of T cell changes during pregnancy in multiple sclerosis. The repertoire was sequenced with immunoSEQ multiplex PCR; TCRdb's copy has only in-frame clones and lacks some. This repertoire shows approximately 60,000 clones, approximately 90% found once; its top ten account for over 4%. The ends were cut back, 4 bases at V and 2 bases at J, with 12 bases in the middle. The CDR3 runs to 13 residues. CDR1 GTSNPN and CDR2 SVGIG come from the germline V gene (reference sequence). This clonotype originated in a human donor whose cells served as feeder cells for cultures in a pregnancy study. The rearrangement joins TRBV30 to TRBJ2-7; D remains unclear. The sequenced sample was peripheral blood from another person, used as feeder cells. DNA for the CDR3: TGTGCCTGGACTAAGGCGGTACCCTACGAGCAGTACTTC. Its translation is CAWTKAVPYEQYF.